This T cell receptor (beta chain) was captured by sequencing in a study of neurological immune-mediated disorders. At the level of the study: Of the roughly 34 patients who had multiple sclerosis, about 30 had the relapsing-remitting form and 3 had the secondary progressive form.

Whole-study results and caveats: HTLV-1-associated myelopathy showed the most TCR clonal expansion; multiple sclerosis the least, below healthy controls.

In its sample, this clonotype was seen a few times. Its antigen is undetermined. The CDR3 length is 14 residues. The germline gives CDR1 SGHRS, CDR2 YFSETQ. Trimming took off 1 base at V and 4 bases at J, with 11 bases between the two ends. 5'RACE with 10-nucleotide random UMIs generated the cDNA. MiXCR, applied by TCRdb to the 5' RACE reads, yields one record per CDR3 protein. Of some 46,000 distinct CDR3 sequences listed, roughly 4% were seen once; the top ten hold under 6.5%. The genes are TRBV5-1 and TRBJ1-1, with D possibly TRBD1 on 5 matching bases. The receptor was isolated from a woman aged 60-70 years with multiple sclerosis. The sample comprised PBMCs. The CDR3 DNA is TGCGCCAGCAGCTTGTCAAGGGGATCCACTGAAGCTTTCTTT. Translated, it gives CASSLSRGSTEAFF.